These T cell receptor beta chains were read from a single sample in a study of T-cell memory formation after mild COVID-19. One entry per CDR3 protein, called by TCRdb with MiXCR from the 5' RACE reads. The data show under 400,000 distinct CDR3 sequences, with 21% seen just once and under 15% held by the top ten. Material for sequencing was PBMCs or a T cell subset sorted from them (not recorded which). The receptors derive from an adult woman who had mild COVID-19 (a few samples of this study predate the infection). Cell type and time point are not known. Both conserved end residues are part of each CDR3. Each record gives: V gene, D gene, J gene, clone size, CDR3 DNA, CDR3 protein. A D gene is named only where the DNA matches it firmly. Clone size appears in some rows only: once, few, many, or a class for an expanded clone.

v_gene: TRBV5-5; d_gene: NA; j_gene: TRBJ2-3; abundance: few; CDR3nt: TGTGCCAGCAGCCAGCCGGCCTCCGATACGCAGTATTTT; CDR3aa: CASSQPASDTQYF
v_gene: TRBV6-6; d_gene: NA; j_gene: TRBJ2-7; abundance: NA; CDR3nt: TGTGCCAGCAGCTACGGTCGGACAGCTGACTACGAGCAGTACTTC; CDR3aa: CASSYGRTADYEQYF
v_gene: TRBV5-1; d_gene: NA; j_gene: TRBJ2-4; abundance: NA; CDR3nt: TGCGCCAGCAGCCCGAGGCCGTTAGCCAAAAACATTCAGTACTTC; CDR3aa: CASSPRPLAKNIQYF
v_gene: TRBV5-1; d_gene: NA; j_gene: TRBJ1-1; abundance: NA; CDR3nt: TGCGCCAGCAGCTTGGCGGGTGGGTGGACCCTTGAAGCTTTCTTT; CDR3aa: CASSLAGGWTLEAFF
v_gene: TRBV5-1; d_gene: NA; j_gene: TRBJ1-2; abundance: few; CDR3nt: TGCGCCAGCAGCCCTGGGAACGGCAGAGAGAGCTATGGCTACACCTTC; CDR3aa: CASSPGNGRESYGYTF
v_gene: TRBV20-1; d_gene: NA; j_gene: TRBJ1-2; abundance: few; CDR3nt: TGCAGTGCTAGAGATTGGGTAGCAACCAGCAACTATGGCTACACCTTC; CDR3aa: CSARDWVATSNYGYTF
v_gene: TRBV12-3/TRBV12-4; d_gene: NA; j_gene: TRBJ2-1; abundance: NA; CDR3nt: TGTGCCAGCAGTTTAAGGAGATACAATGAGCAGTTCTTC; CDR3aa: CASSLRRYNEQFF
v_gene: TRBV12-3/TRBV12-4; d_gene: NA; j_gene: TRBJ2-3; abundance: few; CDR3nt: TGTGCCAGCACCTCGGTCCTTAGCGGCACGCAGTATTTT; CDR3aa: CASTSVLSGTQYF
v_gene: TRBV5-1; d_gene: NA; j_gene: TRBJ2-2; abundance: few; CDR3nt: TGCGCCAGCAGCTTGACCACCTACACCGGGGAGCTGTTTTTT; CDR3aa: CASSLTTYTGELFF
v_gene: TRBV12-3/TRBV12-4; d_gene: NA; j_gene: TRBJ1-2; abundance: NA; CDR3nt: TGTGCCAGCAGTCGGACACTTCCTGGGCATGGCTACACCTTC; CDR3aa: CASSRTLPGHGYTF
v_gene: TRBV5-5; d_gene: NA; j_gene: TRBJ2-3; abundance: few; CDR3nt: TGTGCCAGCAGCTTGGCCATCTCACGGAGGGGGAGGACAGATACGCAGTATTTT; CDR3aa: CASSLAISRRGRTDTQYF
v_gene: TRBV5-1; d_gene: TRBD2; j_gene: TRBJ2-1; abundance: NA; CDR3nt: TGCGCCAGCAGATCCGGGACTAGCGGGGGCAGCTCCTACAATGAGCAGTTCTTC; CDR3aa: CASRSGTSGGSSYNEQFF
v_gene: TRBV5-1; d_gene: TRBD2; j_gene: TRBJ2-5; abundance: once; CDR3nt: TGCGCCAGCAGACTAGCGGGAGGGGAAGAGACCCAGTACTTC; CDR3aa: CASRLAGGEETQYF
v_gene: TRBV20-1; d_gene: NA; j_gene: TRBJ1-1; abundance: NA; CDR3nt: TGCAGTGCTAGAAAGGGGGGCGGGAACACTGAAGCTTTCTTT; CDR3aa: CSARKGGGNTEAFF
v_gene: TRBV6-1; d_gene: TRBD2; j_gene: TRBJ2-3; abundance: NA; CDR3nt: TGTGCCAGCAGTGAAAGGGGTCTAGCGGGACGCACAGATACGCAGTATTTT; CDR3aa: CASSERGLAGRTDTQYF
v_gene: TRBV20-1; d_gene: NA; j_gene: TRBJ1-2; abundance: few; CDR3nt: TGCAGTGCTACGGCCCGGACGGAAGCTAACTATGGCTACACCTTC; CDR3aa: CSATARTEANYGYTF
v_gene: TRBV9; d_gene: NA; j_gene: TRBJ2-7; abundance: NA; CDR3nt: TGTGCCAGCAGCCCCACGGAAGGGAGTAACGAGCAGTACTTC; CDR3aa: CASSPTEGSNEQYF
v_gene: TRBV12-3/TRBV12-4; d_gene: TRBD2; j_gene: TRBJ2-1; abundance: few; CDR3nt: TGTGCCAGCAGTGACCGACTAGCGGGGGGACAGTTCTTC; CDR3aa: CASSDRLAGGQFF
v_gene: TRBV3-1; d_gene: NA; j_gene: TRBJ2-7; abundance: NA; CDR3nt: TGTGCCAGCAGCCGGGGACCCCTAGGCCACGAGCAGTACTTC; CDR3aa: CASSRGPLGHEQYF
v_gene: TRBV7-6; d_gene: TRBD1; j_gene: TRBJ2-5; abundance: few; CDR3nt: TGTGCCAGCAGCTTAAGGGACAGAGCCCAAGAGACCCAGTACTTC; CDR3aa: CASSLRDRAQETQYF
v_gene: TRBV12-3/TRBV12-4; d_gene: NA; j_gene: TRBJ1-5; abundance: NA; CDR3nt: TGTGCCAGCAGCGGGTCCGGTGGCAATCAGCACCAGCATTTT; CDR3aa: CASSGSGGNQHQHF
v_gene: TRBV5-6; d_gene: NA; j_gene: TRBJ2-6; abundance: few; CDR3nt: TGTGCCAGCACCCAGGGTCTAGTCGGGACCCACTTCTCTGGGGCCAACGTCCTGACTTTC; CDR3aa: CASTQGLVGTHFSGANVLTF
v_gene: TRBV2; d_gene: NA; j_gene: TRBJ1-5; abundance: few; CDR3nt: TGTGCCAGCAGTAGGGTCATCGGGGATCAGCCCCAGCATTTT; CDR3aa: CASSRVIGDQPQHF